The present T cell receptor beta chain was sequenced within a study of blood T cell repertoires in COVID-19. Across the whole study: From the United States, Italy and Spain came samples of acute and convalescent COVID-19.

Per the germline V gene, CDR1 is SNHLY and CDR2 is FYNNEI. This CDR3 spans 14 amino acids. V dropped 7 bases and J dropped 4; count of bases not matched to a gene: 8. Clones were sequenced by immunoSEQ multiplex PCR, and TCRdb holds only the in-frame ones, with some missing. Of hundreds of thousands of clones listed, 84% are singletons. V gene TRBV2 combines with J gene TRBJ1-2, with TRBD1 matching over 8 bases. The receptor's source is a woman aged 80 or over with active or convalescent COVID-19. The sequencing sample was made of peripheral blood. The CDR3 region is CASTDDRGGYGYTF. CDR3 sequence (DNA): TGTGCCAGCACTGATGACAGGGGTGGCTATGGCTACACCTTC.